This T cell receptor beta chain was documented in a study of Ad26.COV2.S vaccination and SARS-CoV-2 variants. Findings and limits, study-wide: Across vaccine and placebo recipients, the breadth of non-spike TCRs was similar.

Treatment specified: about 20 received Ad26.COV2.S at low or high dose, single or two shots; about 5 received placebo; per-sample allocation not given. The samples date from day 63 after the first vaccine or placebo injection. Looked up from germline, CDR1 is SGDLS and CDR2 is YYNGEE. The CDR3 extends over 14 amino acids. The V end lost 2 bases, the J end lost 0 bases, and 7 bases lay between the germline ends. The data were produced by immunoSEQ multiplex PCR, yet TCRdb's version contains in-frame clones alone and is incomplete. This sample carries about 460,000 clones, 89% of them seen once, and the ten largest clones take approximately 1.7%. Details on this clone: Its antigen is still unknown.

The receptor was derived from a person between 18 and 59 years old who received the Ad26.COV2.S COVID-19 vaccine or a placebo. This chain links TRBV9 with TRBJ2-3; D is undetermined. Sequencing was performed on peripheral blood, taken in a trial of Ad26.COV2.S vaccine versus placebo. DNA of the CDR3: TGTGCCAGCAGCGTCGATACCAGCACAGATACGCAGTATTTT. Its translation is CASSVDTSTDTQYF.